Below are 30 T cell receptor beta chains sequenced from a single sample in a study of CD8+CD57+ T cells in acquired aplastic anemia. The use of genomic DNA as template underpinned the TCR beta VDJ and CDR3 profiling. A single record per CDR3 protein comes from TCRdb applying MiXCR to the reads. The sample lists just over 200,000 distinct CDR3 sequences, 65% occurring once. CD8+CD57+ cell expansion had been shown by flow cytometry in patients chosen for sequencing. Sequenced material: sorted CD4+, CD8+, or CD8+CD57+ T cells (not recorded which) from PBMCs. The receptors were sampled from a human donor with aplastic anemia.

This clonotype came up many times. V usage is TRBV6-5 and J usage is TRBJ1-2, with 8 bases aligning to TRBD1. The junction had 7 bases not matched to a gene; V was cut back by 8 bases and J by 8 bases. The CDR3 length is 12 residues. CDR1 is MNHEY, CDR2 SVGAGI, per germline. The CDR3 protein is CASAQGAWGYTF. For the CDR3, the DNA is TGTGCCAGCGCCCAGGGGGCTTGGGGCTACACCTTC.

J is TRBJ2-1 and V is TRBV4-1; 10 nucleotides align to TRBD1. Looked up from germline, CDR1 is MGHRA and CDR2 is YSYEKL. This CDR3 is 15 amino acids long. Unmatched junction bases numbered 1, after V lost 3 bases and J lost 2 bases. The CDR3 loop reads CASSQDRGTYNEQFF. The DNA for the CDR3 is TGCGCCAGCAGCCAGGACAGGGGGACCTACAATGAGCAGTTCTTC.

The rearrangement uses TRBV20-1 and TRBJ1-5; TRBD1 agrees at 10 bases. The CDR3 length is 13 residues. Germline assignment: CDR1 DFQATT and CDR2 SNEGSKA (reference sequence). V was pared by 5 bases and J by 4 bases, with 2 bases of the junction left unmatched. As DNA, the CDR3 is TGCAGTGCTGACAGGGGGCGGAATCAGCCCCAGCATTTT. Its translation is CSADRGRNQPQHF.

The V call is TRBV7-9, the J call TRBJ1-2; 7 nucleotides match TRBD1. The CDR3 spans 15 residues. CDR1 and CDR2 from the germline V gene are SEHNR and FQNEAQ (reference sequence). Trimming at V came to 7 bases and at J to 3 bases, leaving 11 bases not matched to a gene. CDR3 amino acids: CASTQGGEVHYGYTF. CDR3 DNA sequence: TGTGCCAGCACCCAGGGGGGGGAGGTGCACTATGGCTACACCTTC.

The J gene is TRBJ1-6, the V gene TRBV15; D gene uncertain. Germline V lookup: CDR1 LNHNV, CDR2 YYDKDF (reference sequence). The CDR3 spans 14 residues. V was pared by 1 base and J by 6 bases, with 7 bases between. CDR3 in DNA: TGTGCCACCAGCAGAGTTGTCGGTAATTCACCCCTCCACTTT. Protein sequence: CATSRVVGNSPLHF.

The gene calls are TRBV11-2 and TRBJ2-7; 8 positions agree with TRBD1. V shed 5 bases, J shed 3 bases, and the junction held 6 bases outside the gene matches. The length of the CDR3 is 14 residues. From germline, CDR1 is SGHAT and CDR2 FQNNGV. The CDR3 reads CASSKGTGDYEQYF. Written as DNA, the CDR3 is TGTGCCAGCAGCAAGGGGACAGGAGACTACGAGCAGTACTTC.

The chain is built from TRBV20-1 and TRBJ2-5; TRBD1 or TRBD2 may be the D gene (5 bases each). The length of the CDR3 is 15 residues. Looked up from germline, CDR1 is DFQATT and CDR2 is SNEGSKA (reference sequence). Trimming removed 5 bases from V and 5 bases from J, with 21 bases in between. The CDR3 is CSAAPRDWGLETQYF. CDR3 sequence (DNA): TGCAGTGCTGCACCTCGAGACTGGGGGTTGGAGACCCAGTACTTC.

Only a few counts were recorded for this clonotype. The V gene is TRBV7-9, the J gene TRBJ2-3; 7 bases are a match to TRBD2. The germline CDR1 and CDR2 sequences are SEHNR and FQNEAQ (reference sequence). This CDR3 region has 15 residues. V gave up 7 bases and J gave up 3 bases; unmatched junction bases: 10. This chain's CDR3 is CASTLGGFLTDTQYF. DNA of the CDR3: TGTGCCAGCACCCTGGGAGGGTTTCTGACAGATACGCAGTATTTT. The full variable domain, completed using reference TRBV7-9 and TRBJ2-3, is DTGVSQNPRHKITKRGQNVTFRCDPISEHNRLYWYRQTLGQGPEFLTYFQNEAQLEKSRLLSDRFSAERPKGSFSTLEIQRTEQGDSAMYLCASTLGGFLTDTQYFGPGTRLTVL.

The chain has TRBV9 and TRBJ1-1, with 7 bases lining up with TRBD1. V trimming: 9 bases; J trimming: 6 bases; junction bases outside the gene matches: 14. This CDR3 has 14 residues. Germline V gene sequence: CDR1 SGDLS, CDR2 YYNGEE. CDR3 in amino acids: CAISDRDREPEAFF. DNA for the CDR3: TGTGCCATCAGTGACCGGGACAGAGAACCTGAAGCTTTCTTT.

The chain employs TRBV9 and TRBJ2-2, with D uncertain. CDR1 and CDR2 from the germline V gene are SGDLS and YYNGEE. The CDR3 sequence is 15 residues long. Deletions cut 0 bases from V and 7 bases from J, with 13 bases between. The chain's CDR3 is CASSVASRAGGELFF. CDR3 bases: TGTGCCAGCAGCGTAGCCTCTAGGGCCGGCGGGGAGCTGTTTTTT. The complete variable domain, with remaining parts taken from reference TRBV9 and TRBJ2-2, reads DSGVTQTPKHLITATGQRVTLRCSPRSGDLSVYWYQQSLDQGLQFLIQYYNGEERAKGNILERFSAQQFPDLHSELNLSSLELGDSALYFCASSVASRAGGELFFGEGSRLTVL.

With respect to this clonotype: One base away lies a much larger clone, so this may be a sequencing read error. The chain employs TRBV28 and TRBJ2-7, with a tentative D call TRBD2 (6 bases). Looked up from germline, CDR1 is MDHEN and CDR2 is SYDVKM. The CDR3 covers 13 residues. This CDR3 reads CASSRGTPYEHYF. CDR3 bases: TGTGCCAGCAGTCGGGGGACCCCCTACGAGCACTACTTC. Full variable domain (outside the CDR3, taken from reference TRBV28 and TRBJ2-7): DVKVTQSSRYLVKRTGEKVFLECVQDMDHENMFWYRQDPGLGLRLIYFSYDVKMKEKGDIPEGYSVSREKKERFSLILESASTNQTSMYLCASSRGTPYEHYFGPGTRLTVT.

The chain carries TRBV24-1 and TRBJ2-3, with D tentatively TRBD2 (6 bases). Per the germline V gene, CDR1 is KGHDR and CDR2 is SFDVKD. Trimming removed 2 bases from V and 1 base from J, with 18 bases in between. The CDR3 totals 18 residues. The CDR3 region is CATSDSRGGAHRTDTQYF. For the CDR3, the DNA is TGTGCCACCAGTGATTCACGAGGAGGGGCCCACCGCACAGATACGCAGTATTTT.

This chain uses TRBV29-1 with TRBJ2-5; 8 nucleotides line up with TRBD1. CDR3 length: 14 residues. V lost 5 bases, J lost 7 bases, and 12 bases stayed unmatched. From germline, CDR1 is SQVTM and CDR2 ANQGSEA. CDR3 in DNA: TGCAGCGTTCCCGGACAGGGTATGATGGGGACCCAGTACTTC. Amino acids: CSVPGQGMMGTQYF. Full variable domain (rest looked up from reference TRBV29-1 and TRBJ2-5): SAVISQKPSRDICQRGTSLTIQCQVDSQVTMMFWYRQQPGQSLTLIATANQGSEATYESGFVIDKFPISRPNLTFSTLTVSNMSPEDSSIYLCSVPGQGMMGTQYFGPGTRLLVL.

As for this clonotype: The DNA is omitted, as the CDR3 cannot be located on it reliably, and the CDR3 follows TCRdb's listing. This rearrangement joins TRBV7-9 to TRBJ1-6; TRBD1 was called by the table and not checked on the DNA. The germline V gene encodes CDR1 SEHNR and CDR2 FQNEAQ (reference sequence). 22 amino acids form the CDR3, both terminal residues included. The CDR3 sequence: CASSGQGNTMSSSSGHNSPLHF.

This chain joins TRBV5-1 and TRBJ2-1; D is perhaps TRBD2 (5 bases). Trimming pared 6 bases from V and 0 bases from J, leaving 16 bases between. This CDR3 contains 16 residues. Germline V gene data show CDR1 as SGHRS and CDR2 as YFSETQ. The CDR3 nucleotides read TGCGCCAGCACCTCTACCACGGGGAGCTCCTACAATGAGCAGTTCTTC. This gives the protein CASTSTTGSSYNEQFF.

V gene TRBV15 combines with J gene TRBJ2-5, with TRBD1 matching 7 bases. CDR1 LNHNV and CDR2 YYDKDF come from the germline V gene (reference sequence). The CDR3 contains 16 residues. V was pared by 5 bases and J by 2 bases, with 11 bases of the junction left unmatched. CDR3 coding DNA: TGTGCCACCAGCGGCTACCGGGACAGCTTACAAGAGACCCAGTACTTC. It translates to CATSGYRDSLQETQYF.

This clonotype was found a few times. V usage is TRBV15 and J usage is TRBJ2-1; TRBD2 agrees at 8 bases. There are 17 residues in the CDR3. Looked up from germline, CDR1 is LNHNV and CDR2 is YYDKDF (reference sequence). V was clipped by 3 bases and J by 8 bases; unmatched bases: 15. The CDR3 nucleotides read TGTGCCACCAGCAGCGGTAATTTAGCGGGGACGAGAGATGAGCAGTTCTTC. It specifies CATSSGNLAGTRDEQFF.

The rearrangement links TRBV7-3 to TRBJ2-1, with 8 bases that match TRBD2. CDR1 is SGHTA, CDR2 FQGTGA, per germline. The ends lost 5 bases at V and 4 bases at J; junction bases unmatched: 10. There are 16 residues in the CDR3. CDR3 loop: CASSRSGTRAYNEQFF. The CDR3 nucleotides read TGTGCCAGCAGCCGATCCGGGACTAGGGCTTACAATGAGCAGTTCTTC.

This clonotype was detected ten times or more. The V call is TRBV18, the J call TRBJ2-7; D might be TRBD1 (5 bases). Between the trimmed V and J ends, which lost 0 bases and 3 bases, there was a span of 9 bases. The CDR3 spans 14 residues. The germline gives CDR1 KGHSH, CDR2 LQKENI. This chain's CDR3 is CASSPPGHLYEQYF. The CDR3 coding sequence is TGTGCCAGCTCACCACCAGGACACCTCTACGAGCAGTACTTC. Looking up the rest from reference TRBV18 and TRBJ2-7 gives the full variable domain: NAGVMQNPRHLVRRRGQEARLRCSPMKGHSHVYWYRQLPEEGLKFMVYLQKENIIDESGMPKERFSAEFPKEGPSILRIQQVVRGDSAAYFCASSPPGHLYEQYFGPGTRLTVT.

This clonotype was recorded at least ten times. V gene TRBV2 combines with J gene TRBJ2-3; 8 bases fit TRBD2. V lost 3 bases to trimming and J lost 3 bases; unmatched junction nucleotides: 8. The CDR3 totals 16 residues. From germline, CDR1 is SNHLY and CDR2 FYNNEI. The CDR3 region has the DNA TGTGCCAGCAGTGAGGGTGGCGGGGGGATAACAGATACGCAGTATTTT. Translating gives CASSEGGGGITDTQYF.

The gene calls are TRBV7-2 and TRBJ1-1, with D tentatively TRBD1 (6 bases). The germline V gene encodes CDR1 SGHTA and CDR2 FQGNSA. V was trimmed by 5 bases and J by 0 bases, leaving 13 bases between them. This CDR3 is built from 15 residues. The CDR3 sequence is CASSGSGHLNTEAFF. CDR3 sequence (DNA): TGTGCCAGCAGCGGATCGGGACACCTGAACACTGAAGCTTTCTTT.

The V call is TRBV12-3 or TRBV12-4, the J call TRBJ1-6; a possible D gene is TRBD1 (6 bases). V lost 7 bases to trimming and J lost 7 bases, with 20 bases between them. CDR3 size: 16 residues. The CDR3 spells CASKVGGREFNSPLHF. The CDR3 DNA follows: TGTGCCAGCAAAGTAGGGGGGAGGGAGTTCAATTCACCCCTCCACTTT.

The chain has TRBV10-3 and TRBJ1-5, with a tentative D call TRBD1 (5 bases). The V gene lost 0 bases and the J gene lost 8 bases, with 14 bases spanning the gap. CDR1 and CDR2 from the germline V gene are ENHRY and SYGVKD. The CDR3 contains 15 residues. CDR3 protein: CAISESLTGPKPQHF. The CDR3 DNA sequence: TGTGCCATCAGTGAGTCACTAACAGGCCCTAAGCCCCAGCATTTT.

In its sample, this clonotype was seen a few times. The chain carries TRBV25-1 and TRBJ2-2; no clear D gene. The germline V and J ends were trimmed by 6 bases and 5 bases, with 16 bases remaining between them. Germline assignment: CDR1 MGHDK and CDR2 SYGVNS. The CDR3 contains 15 residues. DNA of the CDR3: TGTGCCAGCAGCGATGGACGTACTGAGACCGGGGAGCTGTTTTTT. Protein sequence: CASSDGRTETGELFF.

V usage is TRBV7-6 and J usage is TRBJ2-7; D perhaps matches TRBD1 (5 bases). The germline CDR1 and CDR2 sequences are SGHVS and FNYEAQ. The V end lost 5 bases, the J end lost 4 bases, and 12 bases lay between the germline ends. The CDR3 contains 13 residues. The CDR3 DNA is TGTGCCAGCAGCCTTAACTCAGGGTACGAGCAGTACTTC. Residues: CASSLNSGYEQYF.

The chain employs TRBV24-1 and TRBJ2-1, with 13 bases lining up with TRBD2. After removal of 3 bases from V and 5 bases from J, the junction contained 3 bases not matched to a gene. This CDR3 is built from 16 residues. Per germline, CDR1 KGHDR and CDR2 SFDVKD. The CDR3 sequence: CATSDRGLAGDNEQFF. The CDR3 nucleotides read TGTGCCACCAGTGATCGCGGACTAGCGGGGGACAATGAGCAGTTCTTC.

This chain uses TRBV20-1 with TRBJ1-1, with D tentatively TRBD1 (6 bases). CDR3 length: 12 amino acids. Looked up from germline, CDR1 is DFQATT and CDR2 is SNEGSKA (reference sequence). Trimming took 6 bases from V and 8 from J, leaving 16 bases between them. DNA for the CDR3: TGCAGTGCGGACCACAGGGCAGCGGAAGCTTTCTTT. This gives the protein CSADHRAAEAFF.

This chain connects TRBV9 to TRBJ2-3, with D tentatively TRBD1 (6 bases). The V and J ends lost 4 bases and 0 bases respectively, with 12 bases between them. This CDR3 region has 15 residues. Germline-derived CDR1 and CDR2 are SGDLS and YYNGEE. The CDR3 coding sequence is TGTGCCAGCAGCCCTTGGGACACCAGCACAGATACGCAGTATTTT. Residues: CASSPWDTSTDTQYF.

V and J are TRBV15 and TRBJ2-1; 9 nucleotides line up with TRBD2. This CDR3 has 13 residues. The germline gives CDR1 LNHNV, CDR2 YYDKDF (reference sequence). The trim removed 6 bases at V and 5 bases at J, leaving 2 bases unmatched. This CDR3 is CATRASGNNEQFF. The CDR3 nucleotides read TGTGCCACCAGGGCTAGCGGGAACAATGAGCAGTTCTTC.

The chain recombines TRBV7-3 with TRBJ2-3; 8 bases match TRBD1. With 9 bases clipped from V and 6 bases from J, the junction kept 8 bases outside the gene matches. The CDR3 runs 13 residues. Germline loops: CDR1 SGHTA, CDR2 FQGTGA. For the CDR3, the DNA is TGTGCCAGTAGAGGACAGGGAAAGGATACGCAGTATTTT. Translation: CASRGQGKDTQYF.